This TCR beta chain was retrieved from a study of T cells in Graves' hyperthyroidism and ophthalmopathy. RNA transcripts were the template for amplifying TCR beta CDR3 regions. Using the HTBI primer set, a first-round RT-PCR was run on the TCR CDR3. TCRdb re-called the multiplex PCR reads with MiXCR, one entry per CDR3 protein. The sample has 250,000 to 300,000 distinct CDR3 sequences, more than 12% seen once. In this sample, this clonotype turned up a few times. The CDR3 runs to 13 residues. V shed 6 bases and J 9 bases; nucleotides not matched to a gene: 6. CDR1 is MNHEY and CDR2 is SMNVEV in the germline V gene (reference sequence).

The sample taken for sequencing was blood. The rearrangement uses TRBV27 and TRBJ2-1, with 9 bases lining up with TRBD1. The sequence was collected from a woman in her forties with Graves' hyperthyroidism that later progressed to Graves' ophthalmopathy. As DNA, the CDR3 is TGTGCCAGCAGGGGACAGGGATATGGTGAGCAGTTCTTC. Its translation: CASRGQGYGEQFF.